The 22 T cell receptor beta chains presented below share a single source sample, sequenced in a study of cytomegalovirus exposure and HLA in healthy donors. Primers for the PCR totalled 60 Vbeta and 13 Jbeta. Sequenced by immunoSEQ multiplex PCR; TCRdb stores in-frame clones only, minus some. This table holds approximately 78,000 clones, about four fifths found once. Sequencing used PBMCs. The receptors were sampled from a woman between 50 and 59 years old in good health and CMV-seronegative.

V gene TRBV2 combines with J gene TRBJ2-1, with TRBD2 matching over 14 bases. Germline V CDR1 and CDR2: SNHLY, FYNNEI. The CDR3 has 14 amino acids. After removal of 8 bases from V and 9 bases from J, the junction contained 6 bases not matched to a gene. CDR3 sequence (DNA): TGTGCCAGCCGACTAGCGGGGGGGTTAAGTGAGCAGTTCTTC. It translates to CASRLAGGLSEQFF. The entire variable domain, with the rest obtained from reference TRBV2 and TRBJ2-1, is as follows: EPEVTQTPSHQVTQMGQEVILRCVPISNHLYFYWYRQILGQKVEFLVSFYNNEISEKSEIFDDQFSVERPDGSNFTLKIRSTKLEDSAMYFCASRLAGGLSEQFFGPGTRLTVL.

This chain joins TRBV19 and TRBJ2-3, with 9 bases identical to TRBD2. This CDR3 comprises 15 residues. The germline V gene encodes CDR1 LNHDA and CDR2 SQIVND (reference sequence). After removal of 5 bases from V and 0 bases from J, the junction contained 3 bases not matched to a gene. This CDR3 is CASSSSGTSTDTQYF. CDR3 nucleotide sequence: TGTGCCAGTAGTTCTAGCGGGACAAGCACAGATACGCAGTATTTT.

This sequence joins TRBV9 and TRBJ2-3; 11 bases align to TRBD2. J lost 5 bases, V lost 0 bases, and 5 bases had no gene match. The CDR3 runs 16 residues. Germline V gene data show CDR1 as SGDLS and CDR2 as YYNGEE. The CDR3 sequence: CASSVGRSGREDTQYF. Here the CDR3 DNA reads TGTGCCAGCAGCGTAGGGCGTAGCGGGAGGGAAGATACGCAGTATTTT.

The chain combines TRBV19 with TRBJ1-1; D perhaps matches TRBD1 (6 bases). V lost 1 base and J 2 bases, leaving 11 bases between the germline ends. This CDR3 is 15 amino acids long. Looked up from germline, CDR1 is LNHDA and CDR2 is SQIVND (reference sequence). CDR3 loop: CASSIGATGNTEAFF. CDR3 nucleotides: TGTGCCAGTAGTATAGGGGCGACAGGCAACACTGAAGCTTTCTTT.

The J gene is TRBJ1-3, the V gene TRBV5-1; 9 nucleotides line up with TRBD1. CDR1 is SGHRS and CDR2 is YFSETQ in the germline V gene. J gave up 0 bases and V 0 bases, and 4 bases lay outside the gene matches. The CDR3 loop spans 17 amino acids. CDR3 bases: TGCGCCAGCAGCTTGGGGACAGGGGAAAACTCTGGAAACACCATATATTTT. It codes for CASSLGTGENSGNTIYF.

The gene calls are TRBV9 and TRBJ2-1; the match to TRBD2 covers 7 bases. Germline lookup yields CDR1 SGDLS and CDR2 YYNGEE. The length of the CDR3 is 17 residues. Trimming cost V 5 bases and J 0 bases; bases outside gene matches: 11. In nucleotides, the CDR3 is TGTGCCAGCAGTCTTAGCGGGTTTCTAAGCTCCTACAATGAGCAGTTCTTC. Residues: CASSLSGFLSSYNEQFF.

This clone was picked up a small number of times. The V gene is TRBV10-3, the J gene TRBJ1-1; a possible D gene is TRBD1 (6 bases). The CDR3 totals 14 residues. The germline CDR1 and CDR2 sequences are ENHRY and SYGVKD. V was pared by 3 bases and J by 5 bases, with 13 bases between. CDR3 DNA sequence: TGTGCCATCAGTGAACAGGGAGACGGTACTGAAGCTTTCTTT. It translates to CAISEQGDGTEAFF.

The chain recombines TRBV27 with TRBJ1-1; maybe TRBD1 (6 bases). Trimming took off 5 bases at V and 0 bases at J, with 13 bases between the two ends. CDR1 MNHEY and CDR2 SMNVEV come from the germline V gene (reference sequence). This CDR3 is 15 amino acids long. CDR3: CASSPDSDLNTEAFF. In DNA form, the CDR3 reads TGTGCCAGCAGTCCGGACAGCGACTTGAACACTGAAGCTTTCTTT.

The sample holds one count of this clone. The chain uses TRBV5-5 and TRBJ2-3, with 9 bases matching TRBD1. The CDR3 spans 14 residues. Germline CDR1 is SGHKS and CDR2 is YYEKEE (reference sequence). V trimming: 4 bases; J trimming: 4 bases; junction bases outside the gene matches: 4. This CDR3 is CASSGDRAPDTQYF. CDR3 sequence (DNA): TGTGCCAGCAGCGGGGACAGGGCTCCAGATACGCAGTATTTT.

This chain links TRBV6-1 with TRBJ2-1; D not resolved. V shed 6 bases and J shed 4 bases, with 7 bases lying between them. Germline CDR1 reads MNHNS; CDR2 reads SASEGT. The CDR3 spans 12 residues. The CDR3 reads CASSKNYNEQFF. The DNA of the CDR3 is TGTGCCAGCAGCAAAAATTACAATGAGCAGTTCTTC.

The J gene is TRBJ1-4, the V gene TRBV19, with 8 bases that match TRBD1. With V trimmed by 7 bases and J by 7 bases, 8 bases remained unmatched. Germline V gives CDR1 LNHDA, CDR2 SQIVND (reference sequence). CDR3 length: 14 amino acids. The CDR3 bases are TGTGCCAGTATGGCGGGGACAGGAGGTGAAAAACTGTTTTTT. Translation gives CASMAGTGGEKLFF.

The V call is TRBV10-2, the J call TRBJ1-3; 7 bases map to TRBD1. Unmatched junction bases numbered 3, after V lost 0 bases and J lost 4 bases. The CDR3 spans 15 residues. The germline gives CDR1 WSHSY, CDR2 SAAADI. The CDR3 DNA is TGCGCCAGCAGTGAGTCGGGACAGACCGGAAACACCATATATTTT. Translating gives CASSESGQTGNTIYF.

V and J are TRBV5-1 and TRBJ1-5; 10 nucleotides align to TRBD1. Germline V gives CDR1 SGHRS, CDR2 YFSETQ. There are 14 residues in the CDR3. V lost 4 bases and J lost 7; bases outside the gene matches: 5. CDR3 sequence: CASSSGTGEQPQHF. For the CDR3, the DNA is TGCGCCAGCAGCAGTGGGACAGGGGAACAGCCCCAGCATTTT.

The rearrangement uses TRBV25-1 and TRBJ2-5, with TRBD2 as a possible D gene (5 bases). V lost 3 bases and J lost 2, with 19 bases in between. The CDR3 sequence is 17 residues long. Germline V gene data show CDR1 as MGHDK and CDR2 as SYGVNS. CDR3 sequence reads: CASSDFIWEEGQETQYF. The CDR3 coding sequence is TGTGCCAGCAGTGACTTCATTTGGGAAGAGGGTCAAGAGACCCAGTACTTC.

V is TRBV27 and J is TRBJ2-3, with 8 bases identical to TRBD2. Trimming at V came to 2 bases and at J to 0 bases, leaving 4 bases not matched to a gene. The CDR3 is 16 residues long. Germline CDR1 MNHEY, CDR2 SMNVEV (reference sequence). This chain's CDR3 is CASSLRGGLSTDTQYF. In DNA, the CDR3 is TGTGCCAGCAGTTTACGGGGGGGCCTAAGCACAGATACGCAGTATTTT.

This clone appeared once. The chain carries TRBV19 and TRBJ1-5; tentatively, D is TRBD1 (5 bases). Per germline, CDR1 LNHDA and CDR2 SQIVND (reference sequence). V lost 3 bases, J lost 5 bases, and 8 bases lay in between. The CDR3 has 13 amino acids. CDR3: CASSIKGYQPQHF. The CDR3, as DNA: TGTGCCAGTAGTATTAAGGGGTATCAGCCCCAGCATTTT.

This chain connects TRBV4-3 to TRBJ1-4; maybe TRBD1 (6 bases). Germline-derived CDR1 and CDR2 are LGHNA and YSLEER. This CDR3 is built from 18 residues. The V end was cut by 4 bases, the J end by 0 bases, with 18 bases between. DNA of the CDR3: TGCGCCAGCAGCCGAGGGGACACGAATTTCGCAACTAATGAAAAACTGTTTTTT. Translating gives CASSRGDTNFATNEKLFF.

CDR3 sequence: CASSGLGSYNEQFF. In DNA, the CDR3 is TGTGCCAGCTCGGGACTAGGGTCCTACAATGAGCAGTTCTTC. The V call is TRBV19, the J call TRBJ2-1; 8 bases line up with TRBD2. With V trimmed by 9 bases and J by 1 base, 5 bases remained unmatched. Germline V gene lookup returns CDR1 LNHDA and CDR2 SQIVND (reference sequence). This CDR3 comprises 14 residues.

This sequence joins TRBV4-1 and TRBJ1-2; D is perhaps TRBD1 (5 bases). Trimming removed 4 bases from V and 1 base from J, with 19 bases in between. CDR3 size: 17 residues. Germline V gene data show CDR1 as MGHRA and CDR2 as YSYEKL. CDR3 in amino acids: CASSLVVRGAGNYGYTF. The CDR3, as DNA: TGCGCCAGCAGCCTAGTTGTACGTGGGGCAGGTAACTATGGCTACACCTTC.

The gene calls are TRBV6-4 and TRBJ2-3, with D possibly being TRBD1 (6 bases). V was pared by 6 bases and J by 2 bases, with 18 bases between. The germline gives CDR1 MRHNA, CDR2 SNTAGT. CDR3 length: 16 amino acids. The CDR3: CASRPVGDRTTDTQYF. The CDR3 bases are TGTGCCAGCAGGCCGGTGGGCGACAGGACCACAGATACGCAGTATTTT.

The table lists this clone with a count of one. Here the CDR3 reads CASTLQGGWNEKLFF. The CDR3 DNA sequence: TGTGCCAGCACCCTCCAAGGGGGTTGGAATGAAAAACTGTTTTTT. This chain joins TRBV13 and TRBJ1-4, with TRBD1 as a possible D gene (6 bases). The germline gives CDR1 PRHDT, CDR2 FYEKMQ (reference sequence). Trimming took off 7 bases at V and 5 bases at J, with 17 bases between the two ends. The CDR3 sequence is 15 residues long.

The chain combines TRBV4-1 with TRBJ1-5, with D unclear. The CDR3 is 16 residues long. V was pared by 1 base and J by 4 bases, with 14 bases between. Per the germline V gene, CDR1 is MGHRA and CDR2 is YSYEKL. In nucleotides, the CDR3 is TGCGCCAGCAGCCAAGGTTACTCTGTCTCAAATCAGCCCCAGCATTTT. Its protein is CASSQGYSVSNQPQHF.